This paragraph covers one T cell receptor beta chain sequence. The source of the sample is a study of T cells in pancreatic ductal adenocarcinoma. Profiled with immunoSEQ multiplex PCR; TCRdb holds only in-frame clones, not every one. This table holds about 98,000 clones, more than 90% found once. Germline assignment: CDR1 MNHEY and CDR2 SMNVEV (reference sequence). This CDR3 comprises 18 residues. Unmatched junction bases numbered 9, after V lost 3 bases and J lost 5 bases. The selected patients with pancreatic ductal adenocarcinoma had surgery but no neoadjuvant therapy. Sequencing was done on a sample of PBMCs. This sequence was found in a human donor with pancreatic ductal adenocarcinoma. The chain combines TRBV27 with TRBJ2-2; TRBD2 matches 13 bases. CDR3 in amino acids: CASSFTGLAGVLTGELFF. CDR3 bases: TGTGCCAGCAGTTTTACCGGACTAGCGGGAGTTTTGACCGGGGAGCTGTTTTTT.